These 18 T cell receptor beta chains share one sample of origin, sequenced in a study of blood T cell repertoires in COVID-19. Only in-frame clones appear in the TCRdb table, and some are missing; sequencing was by immunoSEQ multiplex PCR. The sample consists of some 260,000 clones, 88% of them appearing once. Sequences were obtained from peripheral blood. The receptor source for this set is a human donor in a cohort sampled during active COVID-19.

This sequence joins TRBV19 and TRBJ2-7; TRBD1 matches at 7 bases. CDR1 LNHDA and CDR2 SQIVND come from the germline V gene (reference sequence). The CDR3 loop spans 16 amino acids. J lost 0 bases, V lost 5 bases, and 10 bases had no gene match. CDR3 DNA: TGTGCCAGTAGTCCGGACAGGTCTATTAGCTCCTACGAGCAGTACTTC. This translates into CASSPDRSISSYEQYF.

This clone was seen just once. This chain uses TRBV30 with TRBJ2-1, with 7 bases lining up with TRBD2. The CDR3 length is 13 residues. V shed 4 bases and J 7 bases; nucleotides not matched to a gene: 7. Germline V lookup: CDR1 GTSNPN, CDR2 SVGIG (reference sequence). The CDR3 sequence is CAWNLRERNEQFF. DNA for the CDR3: TGTGCCTGGAATTTGCGGGAGAGGAATGAGCAGTTCTTC.

The count of this clone is one. The chain links TRBV9 to TRBJ1-2; 8 nucleotides align to TRBD1. V lost 3 bases, J lost 8 bases, and 9 bases stayed unmatched. Germline loops: CDR1 SGDLS, CDR2 YYNGEE. This CDR3 has 14 residues. Here the CDR3 DNA reads TGTGCCAGCAGCGAGGGACAGGTATTTGGCGGCTACACCTTC. Protein sequence: CASSEGQVFGGYTF.

The genes are TRBV27 and TRBJ2-7, with a tentative D call TRBD2 (7 bases). Germline CDR1 MNHEY, CDR2 SMNVEV (reference sequence). Trimming stripped 0 bases from V and 8 bases from J, with 11 bases between. This CDR3 has 13 residues. The CDR3 is CASSLSGGGKQYF. The CDR3 nucleotides are TGTGCCAGCAGTTTATCGGGCGGGGGCAAGCAGTACTTC.

This rearrangement joins TRBV19 to TRBJ1-1; 7 nucleotides agree with TRBD1. Unmatched junction bases numbered 3, after V lost 5 bases and J lost 3 bases. This CDR3 has 13 residues. The germline CDR1 and CDR2 sequences are LNHDA and SQIVND (reference sequence). CDR3 sequence (DNA): TGTGCCAGTAGTGGGACAGAGCACACTGAAGCTTTCTTT. As protein: CASSGTEHTEAFF. The full variable domain, rest sourced from reference TRBV19 and TRBJ1-1, is DGGITQSPKYLFRKEGQNVTLSCEQNLNHDAMYWYRQDPGQGLRLIYYSQIVNDFQKGDIAEGYSVSREKKESFPLTVTSAQKNPTAFYLCASSGTEHTEAFFGQGTRLTVV.

The chain has TRBV19 and TRBJ2-6; a weak D match, TRBD1 (6 bases). Trimming took 4 bases from V and 4 from J, leaving 11 bases between them. The CDR3 has 15 amino acids. CDR1 LNHDA and CDR2 SQIVND come from the germline V gene (reference sequence). As DNA, the CDR3 is TGTGCCAGTAGTAAACAGGGATCCGGGGCCAACGTCCTGACTTTC. This sequence encodes CASSKQGSGANVLTF.

V usage is TRBV10-3 and J usage is TRBJ2-2; 10 nucleotides line up with TRBD1. The CDR3 is 14 residues long. CDR1 and CDR2 (germline): ENHRY, SYGVKD. Germline trimming cut 5 bases from V and 6 bases from J; bases unmatched to any gene: 3. The DNA of the CDR3 is TGTGCCATCAGTCGGGACAGGGGATCCGGGGAGCTGTTTTTT. This codes for CAISRDRGSGELFF.

V gene TRBV30 combines with J gene TRBJ1-5; TRBD1 aligns across 9 bases. The CDR3 is 13 residues long. Per germline, CDR1 GTSNPN and CDR2 SVGIG (reference sequence). V lost 5 bases to trimming and J lost 7 bases; unmatched junction nucleotides: 6. CDR3: CAWGQGSTQPQHF. Here the CDR3 DNA reads TGTGCCTGGGGACAGGGGTCGACGCAGCCCCAGCATTTT.

The chain couples TRBV30 to TRBJ2-7, with D possibly matching TRBD2 (6 bases). CDR3 length equals 13 residues. V was trimmed by 0 bases and J by 5 bases, leaving 11 bases between them. CDR1 GTSNPN and CDR2 SVGIG come from the germline V gene (reference sequence). This CDR3 is CAWSVMRDHEQYF. The CDR3 region has the DNA TGTGCCTGGAGTGTAATGCGGGACCACGAGCAGTACTTC.

V is TRBV20-1 and J is TRBJ1-1, with D hard to call. The ends were cut back, 7 bases at V and 11 bases at J, with 17 bases in the middle. CDR3 length: 11 amino acids. CDR1 and CDR2 (germline): DFQATT, SNEGSKA (reference sequence). CDR3 nucleotides: TGCAGTGGTTCTTCAAGGCAGGCGGCTTTCTTT. It yields the protein CSGSSRQAAFF.

J is TRBJ2-2 and V is TRBV28; no clear D gene. The CDR3 sequence is 14 residues long. CDR1 and CDR2 (germline): MDHEN, SYDVKM. V was pared by 1 base and J by 5 bases, with 8 bases between. CDR3 in amino acids: CASSLSGETGELFF. In nucleotides, the CDR3 is TGTGCCAGCAGTTTATCGGGTGAAACCGGGGAGCTGTTTTTT.

V usage is TRBV11-2 and J usage is TRBJ2-7; D perhaps matches TRBD1 (6 bases). There are 15 residues in the CDR3. V was pared by 3 bases and J by 1 base, with 13 bases between. CDR1 SGHAT and CDR2 FQNNGV come from the germline V gene. The CDR3 DNA reads TGTGCCAGCAGCTTCCGGACAGAATATTCCTACGAGCAGTACTTC. Amino acid sequence: CASSFRTEYSYEQYF. Based on the CDR3 plus reference TRBV11-2 and TRBJ2-7, the full variable domain is EAGVAQSPRYKIIEKRQSVAFWCNPISGHATLYWYQQILGQGPKLLIQFQNNGVVDDSQLPKDRFSAERLKGVDSTLKIQPAKLEDSAVYLCASSFRTEYSYEQYFGPGTRLTVT.

This clone has just one count. This rearrangement joins TRBV30 to TRBJ1-1; weak D call: TRBD1 (5 bases). Deletions cut 4 bases from V and 0 bases from J, with 12 bases between. The CDR3 sequence is 14 residues long. Germline assignment: CDR1 GTSNPN and CDR2 SVGIG (reference sequence). CDR3 sequence (DNA): TGTGCCTGGACGCGACAGTTCATGAACACTGAAGCTTTCTTT. As protein: CAWTRQFMNTEAFF.

The chain uses TRBV27 and TRBJ2-7; perhaps TRBD2 as D (5 bases). V was pared by 3 bases and J by 3 bases, with 18 bases between. The CDR3 totals 16 residues. Germline lookup yields CDR1 MNHEY and CDR2 SMNVEV (reference sequence). In DNA, the CDR3 is TGTGCCAGCAGTTTTCGCTCGGCTAGCCCGAGCTACGAGCAGTACTTC. Residues: CASSFRSASPSYEQYF.

The gene calls are TRBV7-2 and TRBJ2-3; 14 bases are shared with TRBD2. Unmatched junction bases numbered 3, after V lost 8 bases and J lost 2 bases. The CDR3 length is 15 residues. Per germline, CDR1 SGHTA and CDR2 FQGNSA. CDR3 residues: CASGLAGGPTDTQYF. CDR3 nucleotides: TGTGCCAGCGGACTAGCGGGAGGACCCACAGATACGCAGTATTTT.

The rearrangement uses TRBV7-9 and TRBJ2-7, with D possibly matching TRBD2 (5 bases). The V gene's germline CDR1 is SEHNR and CDR2 FQNEAQ (reference sequence). The V gene lost 5 bases and the J gene lost 6 bases, with 17 bases spanning the gap. The CDR3 totals 14 residues. CDR3 protein: CASSPHGIRPEQYF. The CDR3 region has the DNA TGTGCCAGCAGCCCACACGGGATACGCCCCGAGCAGTACTTC. Full variable domain (rest looked up from reference TRBV7-9 and TRBJ2-7): DTGVSQNPRHKITKRGQNVTFRCDPISEHNRLYWYRQTLGQGPEFLTYFQNEAQLEKSRLLSDRFSAERPKGSFSTLEIQRTEQGDSAMYLCASSPHGIRPEQYFGPGTRLTVT.

This rearrangement joins TRBV4-3 to TRBJ1-1, with TRBD1 identical over 9 bases. Germline CDR1 LGHNA, CDR2 YSLEER. V was clipped by 3 bases and J by 4 bases; unmatched bases: 9. The length of the CDR3 is 16 residues. The CDR3 loop reads CASSHPRDRDGTEAFF. As DNA, the CDR3 is TGCGCCAGCAGCCACCCCCGGGACAGGGATGGCACTGAAGCTTTCTTT.

This clone showed up just a few times. The chain combines TRBV9 with TRBJ1-1, with D possibly matching TRBD1 (6 bases). The CDR3 extends over 15 amino acids. Trimming left V 4 bases short and J 6 bases short, with 19 bases between. From germline, CDR1 is SGDLS and CDR2 YYNGEE. The CDR3 DNA follows: TGTGCCAGCAGCCAGAGCGGGGGCAGTGGCGCTGAAGCTTTCTTT. This gives the protein CASSQSGGSGAEAFF. The entire variable domain, with the rest obtained from reference TRBV9 and TRBJ1-1, is as follows: DSGVTQTPKHLITATGQRVTLRCSPRSGDLSVYWYQQSLDQGLQFLIQYYNGEERAKGNILERFSAQQFPDLHSELNLSSLELGDSALYFCASSQSGGSGAEAFFGQGTRLTVV.